A selection of T cell receptor beta chains follows, all from one sample in a study of blood T cell repertoires in COVID-19. The table came from immunoSEQ multiplex PCR; TCRdb's copy has only in-frame clones and leaves some out. The table includes approximately 94,000 clones, around four fifths detected once. Sequenced input: peripheral blood. These receptors all stem from a woman between 70 and 85 years old with acute or convalescent COVID-19. Both conserved end residues are part of each CDR3. A D gene is named only where the DNA matches it firmly. A clone size is listed for some rows: how often the clone was seen (once, few, many), or a class if it is expanded.

once,TRBD2,TRBV7-2,TRBJ2-1,TGTGCCAGCAGCTTGGGACTAGCGGGGAGCCGCTCCTACAATGAGCAGTTCTTC,CASSLGLAGSRSYNEQFF
-,TRBD1,TRBV5-4,TRBJ2-2,TGTGCCAGCAGCGCAGACAGGGGGCGCAGCACCGGGGAGCTGTTTTTT,CASSADRGRSTGELFF
-,-,TRBV6-2/TRBV6-3,TRBJ1-6,TGTGCCAGCAGCCACTTTGGCCCCTGGGTTGAGGGTTCACCCCTCCACTTT,CASSHFGPWVEGSPLHF
-,TRBD1,TRBV6-6,TRBJ2-2,TGTGCCAGCAGTTACGGGACAGGGCGCGTCACCGGGGAGCTGTTTTTT,CASSYGTGRVTGELFF
few,-,TRBV2,TRBJ1-1,TGTGCCAGCAGGAGGGAGGTGAACACTGAAGCTTTCTTT,CASRREVNTEAFF
-,-,TRBV19,TRBJ2-1,TGTGCCAGTAGGCAGGGGGGTCAAAGTTTTGGCTCCTACAATGAGCAGTTCTTC,CASRQGGQSFGSYNEQFF
-,TRBD1,TRBV25-1,TRBJ1-2,TGTGCCAGCAGTGCTGACAGGGGGCCCTATGGCTACACCTTC,CASSADRGPYGYTF
-,-,TRBV3-1/TRBV3-2,TRBJ1-1,TGTGCCAGCAGCCAGACGGGGGGGGGCACTGAAGCTTTCTTT,CASSQTGGGTEAFF
-,-,TRBV3-1/TRBV3-2,TRBJ2-1,TGTGCCAGCAGCCAAGTCGGACGGGGAAATTACAATGAGCAGTTCTTC,CASSQVGRGNYNEQFF
-,TRBD1,TRBV2,TRBJ2-1,TGTGCCGGGACAGTCAAGGGGTATGAGCAGTTCTTC,CAGTVKGYEQFF
-,-,TRBV2,TRBJ1-5,TGTGCCAGCAGCCGGGACACCGATCAGCCCCAGCATTTT,CASSRDTDQPQHF
once,TRBD2,TRBV24-1,TRBJ2-3,TGTGCCACCAGTGGCGCAACGCCCAGGACTAGCGGGGGCACAGATACGCAGTATTTT,CATSGATPRTSGGTDTQYF
once,-,TRBV12-5,TRBJ1-6,TGTGCTAGTGGGGTGACAGATAATTCACCCCTCCACTTT,CASGVTDNSPLHF
-,-,TRBV6-5,TRBJ1-2,TGTGCCAGCAGTTACTCCGACAGGTTGGGCTATGGCTACACCTTC,CASSYSDRLGYGYTF
-,TRBD1,TRBV19,TRBJ2-2,TGTGCCAGTAGTGACACTACAGGGGGCAGAACCGGGGAGCTGTTTTTT,CASSDTTGGRTGELFF
-,TRBD1,TRBV10-2,TRBJ1-1,TGCGCCAGCAGTGAGTGGGACAGCCGTTCTGGCGGTGAAGCTTTCTTT,CASSEWDSRSGGEAFF
-,-,TRBV6-5,TRBJ1-2,TGTGCCAGCAGTTACTCATCCGACAGCTATGGCTACACCTTC,CASSYSSDSYGYTF
few,-,TRBV11-2,TRBJ1-4,TGTGCCAGCAGCTTACTCTTTTCGAGGGCTACAACTAATGAAAAACTGTTTTTT,CASSLLFSRATTNEKLFF
-,-,TRBV15,TRBJ1-4,TGTGCCACGAAGATAGGGGTTGGTGGGGGCATTGAAAAACTGTTTTTT,CATKIGVGGGIEKLFF
few,-,TRBV5-3,TRBJ1-1,TGTGCCAGAAGCTTGGCCAGCCTACAGGGTCCGAGCACTGAAGCTTTCTTT,CARSLASLQGPSTEAFF
few,-,TRBV6-5,TRBJ1-1,TGTGCCAGCCAAGATCTAGGAAGGACTGAAGCTTTCTTT,CASQDLGRTEAFF
-,TRBD1,TRBV30,TRBJ1-6,TGTGCCTGGCTTACAGGGGGCAATTCACCCCTCCACTTT,CAWLTGGNSPLHF